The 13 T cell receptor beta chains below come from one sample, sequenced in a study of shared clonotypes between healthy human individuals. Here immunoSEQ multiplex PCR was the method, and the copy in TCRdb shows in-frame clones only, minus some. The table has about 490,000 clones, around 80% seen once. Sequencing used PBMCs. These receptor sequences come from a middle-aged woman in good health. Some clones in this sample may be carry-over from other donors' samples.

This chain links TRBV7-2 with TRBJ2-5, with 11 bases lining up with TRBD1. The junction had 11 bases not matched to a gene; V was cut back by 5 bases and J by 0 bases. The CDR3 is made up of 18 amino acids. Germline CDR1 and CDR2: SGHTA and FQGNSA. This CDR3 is CASSTLGTGGENQETQYF. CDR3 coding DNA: TGTGCCAGCAGCACTTTGGGGACAGGGGGGGAAAACCAAGAGACCCAGTACTTC.

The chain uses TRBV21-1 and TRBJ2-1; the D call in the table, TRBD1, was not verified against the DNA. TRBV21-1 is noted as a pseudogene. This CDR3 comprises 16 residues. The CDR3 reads CASSKMNRGSNNEQFF. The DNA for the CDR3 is TGTGCCAGCAGCAAAATGAACAGGGGGTCCAACAATGAGCAGTTCTTC.

The CDR3 sequence: CASSLAGQSYGYTF. In DNA, the CDR3 is TGTGCCAGCAGCTTGGCAGGCCAGAGCTATGGCTACACCTTC. The J gene is TRBJ1-2, the V gene TRBV7-9; D gene uncertain. Germline V gives CDR1 SEHNR, CDR2 FQNEAQ (reference sequence). CDR3 length: 14 amino acids. Deletions cut 3 bases from V and 4 bases from J, with 12 bases between.

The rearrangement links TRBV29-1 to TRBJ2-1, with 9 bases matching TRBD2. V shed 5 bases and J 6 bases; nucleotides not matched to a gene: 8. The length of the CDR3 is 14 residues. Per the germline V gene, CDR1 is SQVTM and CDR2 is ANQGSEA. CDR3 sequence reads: CSVRRVAGANEQFF. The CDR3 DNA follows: TGCAGCGTTAGGCGAGTAGCGGGAGCCAATGAGCAGTTCTTC.

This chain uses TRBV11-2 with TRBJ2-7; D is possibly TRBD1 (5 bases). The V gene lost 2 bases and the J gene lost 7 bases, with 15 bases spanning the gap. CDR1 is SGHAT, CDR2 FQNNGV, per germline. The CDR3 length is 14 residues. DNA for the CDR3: TGTGCCAGCAGCTTACGAAGGGGCCAAAGAGAGCAGTACTTC. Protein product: CASSLRRGQREQYF.

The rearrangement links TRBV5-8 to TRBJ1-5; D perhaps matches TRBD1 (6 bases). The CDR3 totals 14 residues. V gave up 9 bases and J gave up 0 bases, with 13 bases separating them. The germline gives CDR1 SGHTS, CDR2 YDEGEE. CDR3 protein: CATNRADSNQPQHF. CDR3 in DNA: TGTGCCACCAACAGGGCCGATAGCAATCAGCCCCAGCATTTT.

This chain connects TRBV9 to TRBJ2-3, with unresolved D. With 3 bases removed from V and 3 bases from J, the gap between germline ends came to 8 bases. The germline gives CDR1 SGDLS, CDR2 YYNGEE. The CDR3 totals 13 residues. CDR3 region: CASSGVATDTQYF. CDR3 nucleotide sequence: TGTGCCAGCAGCGGGGTGGCAACAGATACGCAGTATTTT.

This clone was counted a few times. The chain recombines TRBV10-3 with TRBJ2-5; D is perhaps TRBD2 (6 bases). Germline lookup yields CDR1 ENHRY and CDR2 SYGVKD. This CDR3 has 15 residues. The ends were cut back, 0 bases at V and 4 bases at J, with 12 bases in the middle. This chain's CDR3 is CAISESVGGRETQYF. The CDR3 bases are TGTGCCATCAGTGAGTCAGTGGGGGGACGAGAGACCCAGTACTTC.

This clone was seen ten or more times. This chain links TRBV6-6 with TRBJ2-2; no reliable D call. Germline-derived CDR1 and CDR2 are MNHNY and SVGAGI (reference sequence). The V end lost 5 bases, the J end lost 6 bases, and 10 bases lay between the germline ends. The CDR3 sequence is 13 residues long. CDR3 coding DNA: TGTGCCAGCAGTCGCACTGTCTCCGGGGAGCTGTTTTTT. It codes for CASSRTVSGELFF.

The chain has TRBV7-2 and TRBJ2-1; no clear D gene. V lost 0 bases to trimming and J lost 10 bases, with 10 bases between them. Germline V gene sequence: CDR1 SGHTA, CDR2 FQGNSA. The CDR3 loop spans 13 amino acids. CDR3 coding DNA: TGTGCCAGCAGCTTAGCGTTTAGTAGGGAGCAGTTCTTC. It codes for CASSLAFSREQFF.

The CDR3 sequence is CASSPRGSSYEQYF. In nucleotides, the CDR3 is TGTGCCAGCTCACCGCGGGGGAGCTCCTACGAGCAGTACTTC. This chain uses TRBV18 with TRBJ2-7; 7 nucleotides match TRBD2. V lost 3 bases, J lost 0 bases, and 2 bases stayed unmatched. Germline CDR1 and CDR2: KGHSH and LQKENI. This CDR3 is built from 14 residues.

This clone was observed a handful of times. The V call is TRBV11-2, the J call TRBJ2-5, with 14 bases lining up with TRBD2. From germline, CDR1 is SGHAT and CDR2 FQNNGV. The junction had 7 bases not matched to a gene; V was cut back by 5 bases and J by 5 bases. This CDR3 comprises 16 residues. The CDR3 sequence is CASSQGLAGEGETQYF. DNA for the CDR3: TGTGCCAGCAGCCAGGGACTAGCGGGAGAGGGTGAGACCCAGTACTTC.

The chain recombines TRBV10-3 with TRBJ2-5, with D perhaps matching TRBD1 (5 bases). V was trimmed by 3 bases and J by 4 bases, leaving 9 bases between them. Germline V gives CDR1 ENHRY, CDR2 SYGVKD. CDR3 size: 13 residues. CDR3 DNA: TGTGCCATCAGTGAAGGGGTCGGAGAGACCCAGTACTTC. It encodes CAISEGVGETQYF.